Shown below are 7 T cell receptor beta chains from a single sample sequenced in a study of human T cells and chemical hapten exposure. Stated time point: pre-sensitization, week 0. The treatment: therapeutic diphenylcyclopropenone sensitization with weekly scalp DPC. TCRdb processed the RACE reads anew with MiXCR; each CDR3 protein has one entry. Of over 300,000 distinct CDR3 sequences in the sample, approximately 5% were seen once. The specimen was whole blood, collected in connection with sensitization to the hapten diphenylcyclopropenone (DPC). These receptor sequences come from a woman aged 45-60 years with alopecia areata. Some clones in this sample may be carry-over from other donors' samples.

This chain joins TRBV15 and TRBJ2-7; 7 positions agree with TRBD1. The germline gives CDR1 LNHNV, CDR2 YYDKDF (reference sequence). The length of the CDR3 is 14 residues. Unmatched junction bases numbered 6, after V lost 0 bases and J lost 7 bases. The CDR3 sequence: CATSRDVQGDEQYF. The CDR3 bases are TGTGCCACCAGCAGAGACGTTCAGGGGGATGAGCAGTACTTC.

The rearrangement joins TRBV6-6 to TRBJ2-5; D may be TRBD1 (6 bases). V was trimmed by 2 bases and J by 2 bases, leaving 18 bases between them. The CDR3 totals 17 residues. Germline V gene lookup returns CDR1 MNHNY and CDR2 SVGAGI (reference sequence). The CDR3 DNA follows: TGTGCCAGCAGTTACCCGGCAGGGGAACTCGTGCAAGAGACCCAGTACTTC. Translating it yields CASSYPAGELVQETQYF.

This clonotype has a handful of counts. The gene calls are TRBV12-3 or TRBV12-4 and TRBJ2-7; 8 nucleotides match TRBD1. J gave up 5 bases and V 1 base, and 7 bases lay outside the gene matches. CDR3 length: 15 residues. The CDR3 sequence is CASSLERTGPHEQYF. The DNA of the CDR3 is TGTGCCAGCAGTTTAGAGCGGACAGGGCCCCACGAGCAGTACTTC.

Details on this clonotype: This may be a read error: a much more frequent sequence differs by one nucleotide. This chain uses TRBV6-6 with TRBJ1-1, with TRBD1 matching over 7 bases. V was pared by 6 bases and J by 7 bases, with 8 bases of the junction left unmatched. Germline CDR1 MNHNY, CDR2 SVGAGI (reference sequence). CDR3 length equals 13 residues. CDR3 protein: CASRTQGILEAFF. DNA of the CDR3: TGTGCCAGCAGGACACAGGGGATCCTTGAAGCTTTCTTT.

CDR3 region: CAWSDRQGYNQPQHF. The CDR3 nucleotides are TGTGCCTGGAGTGACAGACAGGGGTACAATCAGCCCCAGCATTTT. The chain is built from TRBV30 and TRBJ1-5; 8 bases are a match to TRBD1. Germline CDR1 reads GTSNPN; CDR2 reads SVGIG (reference sequence). The CDR3 covers 15 residues. V gave up 1 base and J gave up 3 bases; unmatched junction bases: 5.

The genes are TRBV12-3 or TRBV12-4 and TRBJ2-3, with D maybe TRBD2 (5 bases). Trimming took 7 bases from V and 0 from J, leaving 14 bases between them. The CDR3 consists of 15 residues. CDR3 coding DNA: TGTGCCAGCACGGGCGGTCTAGCCAGCACAGATACGCAGTATTTT. It translates to CASTGGLASTDTQYF.

The chain links TRBV12-3 or TRBV12-4 to TRBJ2-2; D possibly corresponds to TRBD2 (5 bases). V shed 6 bases and J shed 2 bases, with 10 bases lying between them. This CDR3 spans 14 amino acids. The chain's CDR3 is CASSQTRNTGELFF. CDR3 sequence (DNA): TGTGCCAGCAGCCAAACTAGAAACACCGGGGAGCTGTTTTTT.